This T cell receptor beta chain was captured by sequencing in a study of cytomegalovirus exposure and HLA in healthy donors. This clone was seen just once. Its target is unknown. Study results and limitations: A prior analysis recorded that most TCR beta V segments were productive about 87% or about 30% of the time. Among the most significant clusters, several appeared linked to common viral pathogens in a later analysis. Using a false discovery rate of 0.05, a later analysis showed that approximately 18,000 TCR beta sequences were associated with HLA alleles. Using the classifier, cytomegalovirus status was reportedly diagnosed with high specificity and sensitivity.

PCR used 60 Vbeta primers and 13 Jbeta primers. The protocol was immunoSEQ multiplex PCR, while the TCRdb copy is restricted to in-frame clones and leaves out a portion. Of 80,000 to 100,000 clones detected, roughly 76% appear once; the ten largest clones hold 3.5% to 4.5%. This sequence originates from a man in his forties in good health and CMV-seronegative. The sequencing sample was made of PBMCs.

The CDR3 DNA follows: TGCGCCAGCAGCTTGTGGGCAGGATCGAACACTGAAGCTTTCTTT. This encodes CASSLWAGSNTEAFF. The rearrangement links TRBV5-1 to TRBJ1-1; no definite D call. V was clipped by 1 base and J by 1 base, with 11 bases between them. The CDR3 extends over 15 amino acids. Germline CDR1 reads SGHRS; CDR2 reads YFSETQ.